Following are 6 T cell receptor beta chains from one sample sequenced in a study of CD8 T cells in ankylosing spondylitis. Points from the study as a whole: What seemed typical of ankylosing spondylitis blood was a TCR beta motif built from fewer than ten highly homologous variants.

TCRdb redid the calling of the 5' RACE reads with MiXCR, one entry per CDR3 protein. This sample has 220,000 or so distinct CDR3 sequences, with approximately 20% found just once. No antigen is known for these receptors. The specimen was blood, either unsorted or a sorted T cell fraction (not recorded which). These TCRs come from a male donor with ankylosing spondylitis.

The gene calls are TRBV5-1 and TRBJ1-1; D remains ambiguous. Per the germline V gene, CDR1 is SGHRS and CDR2 is YFSETQ. The CDR3 spans 16 residues. Trimming stripped 5 bases from V and 1 base from J, with 18 bases between. CDR3 coding DNA: TGCGCCAGCAGGGGCATGGATAGTGATGAGAACACTGAAGCTTTCTTT. Encoded protein: CASRGMDSDENTEAFF.

Only a few counts were recorded for this clonotype. This chain links TRBV4-1 with TRBJ2-7; the D call may be TRBD1 or TRBD2 (5 bases each). V was cut by 1 base and J by 0 bases, with 10 bases left in between. Germline-derived CDR1 and CDR2 are MGHRA and YSYEKL. The CDR3 runs 15 residues. CDR3 bases: TGCGCCAGCAGCCAAGGTCCAGGGAGCTCCTACGAGCAGTACTTC. Amino acids: CASSQGPGSSYEQYF.

This clonotype was observed a single time. This chain connects TRBV5-1 to TRBJ1-1; no clear D gene. Germline values: CDR1 SGHRS, CDR2 YFSETQ. The length of the CDR3 is 13 residues. V was trimmed by 0 bases and J by 8 bases, leaving 11 bases between them. As DNA, the CDR3 is TGCGCCAGCAGCTTGGAGGTTCCAGAGGAAGCTTTCTTT. Protein sequence: CASSLEVPEEAFF.

V usage is TRBV30 and J usage is TRBJ1-5; D is perhaps TRBD1 (5 bases). Per the germline V gene, CDR1 is GTSNPN and CDR2 is SVGIG (reference sequence). Trimming stripped 2 bases from V and 2 bases from J, with 10 bases between. The CDR3 has 14 residues. CDR3 in amino acids: CAWSWDVGNQPQHF. The DNA for the CDR3 is TGTGCCTGGAGTTGGGACGTCGGCAATCAGCCCCAGCATTTT.

A few counts support this clonotype. This chain uses TRBV5-1 with TRBJ1-1; 7 bases map to TRBD1. The CDR3 spans 13 residues. In germline, CDR1 is SGHRS, CDR2 YFSETQ. The ends lost 2 bases at V and 6 bases at J; junction bases unmatched: 4. The CDR3 DNA sequence: TGCGCCAGCAGCTTACCACAGGGGCCTGAAGCTTTCTTT. Translation gives CASSLPQGPEAFF.

V and J are TRBV6-2 or TRBV6-3 and TRBJ1-1; no firm D call. Germline V gene data show CDR1 as MNHEY and CDR2 as SVGEGT. The CDR3 length is 14 residues. Trimming pared 3 bases from V and 2 bases from J, leaving 10 bases between. The chain's CDR3 is CASSYYHDNTEAFF. The CDR3, as DNA: TGTGCCAGCAGTTATTACCATGATAACACTGAAGCTTTCTTT.